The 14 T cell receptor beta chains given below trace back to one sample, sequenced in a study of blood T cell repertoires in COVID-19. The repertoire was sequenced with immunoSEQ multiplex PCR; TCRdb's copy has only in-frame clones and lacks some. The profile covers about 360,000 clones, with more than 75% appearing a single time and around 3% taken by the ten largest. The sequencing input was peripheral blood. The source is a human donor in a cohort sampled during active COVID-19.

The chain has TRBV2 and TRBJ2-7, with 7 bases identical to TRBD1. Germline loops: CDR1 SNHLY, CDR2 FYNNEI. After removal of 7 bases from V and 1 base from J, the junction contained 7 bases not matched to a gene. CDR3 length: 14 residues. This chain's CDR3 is CASTKQTGSYEQYF. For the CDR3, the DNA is TGTGCCAGCACCAAGCAGACAGGGTCCTACGAGCAGTACTTC.

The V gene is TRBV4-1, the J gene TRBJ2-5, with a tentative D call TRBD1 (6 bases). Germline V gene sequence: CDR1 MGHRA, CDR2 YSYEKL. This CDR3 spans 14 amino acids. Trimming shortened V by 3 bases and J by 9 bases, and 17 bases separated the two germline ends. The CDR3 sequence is CASSQGHSQRAQYF. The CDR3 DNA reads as TGCGCCAGCAGCCAGGGACACTCCCAGAGGGCCCAGTACTTC.

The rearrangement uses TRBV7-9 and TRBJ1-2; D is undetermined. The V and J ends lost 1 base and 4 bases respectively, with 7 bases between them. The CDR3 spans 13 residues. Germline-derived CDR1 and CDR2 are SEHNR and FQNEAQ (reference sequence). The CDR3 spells CASSLETAYGYTF. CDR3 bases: TGTGCCAGCAGCTTAGAAACAGCCTATGGCTACACCTTC.

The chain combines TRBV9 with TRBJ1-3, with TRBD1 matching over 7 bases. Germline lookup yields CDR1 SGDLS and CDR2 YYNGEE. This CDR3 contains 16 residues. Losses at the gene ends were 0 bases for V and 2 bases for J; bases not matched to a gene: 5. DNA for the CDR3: TGTGCCAGCAGCGTAGCCCCCACAGGGGCTGGAAACACCATATATTTT. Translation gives CASSVAPTGAGNTIYF.

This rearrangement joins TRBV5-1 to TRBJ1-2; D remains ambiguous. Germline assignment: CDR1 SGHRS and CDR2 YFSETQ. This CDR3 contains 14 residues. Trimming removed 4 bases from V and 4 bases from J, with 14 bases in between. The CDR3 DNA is TGCGCCAGCAGCCGTGAGGGATCTGGCTATGGCTACACCTTC. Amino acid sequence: CASSREGSGYGYTF.

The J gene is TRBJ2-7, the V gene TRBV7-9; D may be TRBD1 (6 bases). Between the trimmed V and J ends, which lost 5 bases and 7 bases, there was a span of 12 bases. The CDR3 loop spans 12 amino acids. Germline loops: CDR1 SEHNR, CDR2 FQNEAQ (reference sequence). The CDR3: CASSPTGREQYF. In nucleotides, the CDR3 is TGTGCCAGCAGCCCAACAGGGCGAGAGCAGTACTTC.

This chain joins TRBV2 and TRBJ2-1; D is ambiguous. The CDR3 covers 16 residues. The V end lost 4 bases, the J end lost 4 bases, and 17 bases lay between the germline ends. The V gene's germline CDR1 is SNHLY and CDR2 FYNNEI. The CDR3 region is CASSGEAFRSYNEQFF. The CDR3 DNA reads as TGTGCCAGCAGTGGAGAAGCTTTCCGAAGTTACAATGAGCAGTTCTTC.

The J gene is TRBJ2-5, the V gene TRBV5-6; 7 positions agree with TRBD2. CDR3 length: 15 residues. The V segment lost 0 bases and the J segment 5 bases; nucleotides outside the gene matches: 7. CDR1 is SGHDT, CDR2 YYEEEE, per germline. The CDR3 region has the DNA TGTGCCAGCAGCTTGGCGGGGAGGGGTGAGGAGACCCAGTACTTC. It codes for CASSLAGRGEETQYF.

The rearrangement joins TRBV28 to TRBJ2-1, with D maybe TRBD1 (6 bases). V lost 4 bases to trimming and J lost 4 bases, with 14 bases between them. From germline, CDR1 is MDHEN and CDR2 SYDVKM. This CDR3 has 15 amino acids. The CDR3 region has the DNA TGTGCCAGCAGTTCGACAGGACCTACTTACAATGAGCAGTTCTTC. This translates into CASSSTGPTYNEQFF. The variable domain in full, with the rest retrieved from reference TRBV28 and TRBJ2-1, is DVKVTQSSRYLVKRTGEKVFLECVQDMDHENMFWYRQDPGLGLRLIYFSYDVKMKEKGDIPEGYSVSREKKERFSLILESASTNQTSMYLCASSSTGPTYNEQFFGPGTRLTVL.

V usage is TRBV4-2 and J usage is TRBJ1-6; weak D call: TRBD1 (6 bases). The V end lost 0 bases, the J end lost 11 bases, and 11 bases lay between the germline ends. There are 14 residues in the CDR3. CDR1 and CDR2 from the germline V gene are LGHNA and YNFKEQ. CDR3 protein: CASSQEGAGTPLHF. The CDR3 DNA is TGTGCCAGCAGCCAAGAGGGGGCTGGGACACCCCTCCACTTT.

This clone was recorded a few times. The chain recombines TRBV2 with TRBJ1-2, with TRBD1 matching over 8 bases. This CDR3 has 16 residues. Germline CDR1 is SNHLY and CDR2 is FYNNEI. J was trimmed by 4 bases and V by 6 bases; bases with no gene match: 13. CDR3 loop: CASRHGQGRTFYGYTF. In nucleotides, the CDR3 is TGTGCCAGCAGACACGGACAGGGCAGAACTTTCTATGGCTACACCTTC. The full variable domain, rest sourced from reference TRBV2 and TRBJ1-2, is EPEVTQTPSHQVTQMGQEVILRCVPISNHLYFYWYRQILGQKVEFLVSFYNNEISEKSEIFDDQFSVERPDGSNFTLKIRSTKLEDSAMYFCASRHGQGRTFYGYTFGSGTRLTVV.

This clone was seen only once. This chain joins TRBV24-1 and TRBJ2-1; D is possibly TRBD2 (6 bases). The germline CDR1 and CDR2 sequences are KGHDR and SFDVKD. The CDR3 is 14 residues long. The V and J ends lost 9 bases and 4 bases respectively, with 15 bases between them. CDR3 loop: CATRSREDYNEQFF. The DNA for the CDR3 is TGTGCCACCCGTTCCAGGGAGGATTACAATGAGCAGTTCTTC.

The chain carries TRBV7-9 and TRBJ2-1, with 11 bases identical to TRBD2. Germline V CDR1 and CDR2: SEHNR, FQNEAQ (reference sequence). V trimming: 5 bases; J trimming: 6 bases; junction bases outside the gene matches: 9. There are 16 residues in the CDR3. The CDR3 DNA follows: TGTGCCAGCAGCCCAAGGGGACTAGCGGCTGCCAATGAGCAGTTCTTC. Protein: CASSPRGLAAANEQFF.

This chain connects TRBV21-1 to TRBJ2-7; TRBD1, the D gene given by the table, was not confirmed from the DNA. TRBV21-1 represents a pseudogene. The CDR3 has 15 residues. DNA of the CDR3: TGTGCCAGCAGCGCCCCCGGACAGGGTGTAAGCGAGCAGTACTTC. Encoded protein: CASSAPGQGVSEQYF.